This TCR beta chain was captured in a study of siplizumab effects on memory and regulatory T cells. TCRdb's copy holds only in-frame clones and misses some; the assay was immunoSEQ multiplex PCR. The sample records about 110,000 clones, 80% to 95% being singletons. The germline V gene has CDR1 SGHRS and CDR2 YFSETQ. Deletions cut 0 bases from V and 1 base from J, with 10 bases between. This CDR3 contains 16 residues. Sample: CD4+ T cells sorted from blood. The TCR originated in a human donor in good health. The chain employs TRBV5-1 and TRBJ2-2; unclear D gene. CDR3 sequence: CASSLDPARNTGELFF. Here the CDR3 DNA reads TGCGCCAGCAGCTTGGACCCGGCAAGGAACACCGGGGAGCTGTTTTTT.